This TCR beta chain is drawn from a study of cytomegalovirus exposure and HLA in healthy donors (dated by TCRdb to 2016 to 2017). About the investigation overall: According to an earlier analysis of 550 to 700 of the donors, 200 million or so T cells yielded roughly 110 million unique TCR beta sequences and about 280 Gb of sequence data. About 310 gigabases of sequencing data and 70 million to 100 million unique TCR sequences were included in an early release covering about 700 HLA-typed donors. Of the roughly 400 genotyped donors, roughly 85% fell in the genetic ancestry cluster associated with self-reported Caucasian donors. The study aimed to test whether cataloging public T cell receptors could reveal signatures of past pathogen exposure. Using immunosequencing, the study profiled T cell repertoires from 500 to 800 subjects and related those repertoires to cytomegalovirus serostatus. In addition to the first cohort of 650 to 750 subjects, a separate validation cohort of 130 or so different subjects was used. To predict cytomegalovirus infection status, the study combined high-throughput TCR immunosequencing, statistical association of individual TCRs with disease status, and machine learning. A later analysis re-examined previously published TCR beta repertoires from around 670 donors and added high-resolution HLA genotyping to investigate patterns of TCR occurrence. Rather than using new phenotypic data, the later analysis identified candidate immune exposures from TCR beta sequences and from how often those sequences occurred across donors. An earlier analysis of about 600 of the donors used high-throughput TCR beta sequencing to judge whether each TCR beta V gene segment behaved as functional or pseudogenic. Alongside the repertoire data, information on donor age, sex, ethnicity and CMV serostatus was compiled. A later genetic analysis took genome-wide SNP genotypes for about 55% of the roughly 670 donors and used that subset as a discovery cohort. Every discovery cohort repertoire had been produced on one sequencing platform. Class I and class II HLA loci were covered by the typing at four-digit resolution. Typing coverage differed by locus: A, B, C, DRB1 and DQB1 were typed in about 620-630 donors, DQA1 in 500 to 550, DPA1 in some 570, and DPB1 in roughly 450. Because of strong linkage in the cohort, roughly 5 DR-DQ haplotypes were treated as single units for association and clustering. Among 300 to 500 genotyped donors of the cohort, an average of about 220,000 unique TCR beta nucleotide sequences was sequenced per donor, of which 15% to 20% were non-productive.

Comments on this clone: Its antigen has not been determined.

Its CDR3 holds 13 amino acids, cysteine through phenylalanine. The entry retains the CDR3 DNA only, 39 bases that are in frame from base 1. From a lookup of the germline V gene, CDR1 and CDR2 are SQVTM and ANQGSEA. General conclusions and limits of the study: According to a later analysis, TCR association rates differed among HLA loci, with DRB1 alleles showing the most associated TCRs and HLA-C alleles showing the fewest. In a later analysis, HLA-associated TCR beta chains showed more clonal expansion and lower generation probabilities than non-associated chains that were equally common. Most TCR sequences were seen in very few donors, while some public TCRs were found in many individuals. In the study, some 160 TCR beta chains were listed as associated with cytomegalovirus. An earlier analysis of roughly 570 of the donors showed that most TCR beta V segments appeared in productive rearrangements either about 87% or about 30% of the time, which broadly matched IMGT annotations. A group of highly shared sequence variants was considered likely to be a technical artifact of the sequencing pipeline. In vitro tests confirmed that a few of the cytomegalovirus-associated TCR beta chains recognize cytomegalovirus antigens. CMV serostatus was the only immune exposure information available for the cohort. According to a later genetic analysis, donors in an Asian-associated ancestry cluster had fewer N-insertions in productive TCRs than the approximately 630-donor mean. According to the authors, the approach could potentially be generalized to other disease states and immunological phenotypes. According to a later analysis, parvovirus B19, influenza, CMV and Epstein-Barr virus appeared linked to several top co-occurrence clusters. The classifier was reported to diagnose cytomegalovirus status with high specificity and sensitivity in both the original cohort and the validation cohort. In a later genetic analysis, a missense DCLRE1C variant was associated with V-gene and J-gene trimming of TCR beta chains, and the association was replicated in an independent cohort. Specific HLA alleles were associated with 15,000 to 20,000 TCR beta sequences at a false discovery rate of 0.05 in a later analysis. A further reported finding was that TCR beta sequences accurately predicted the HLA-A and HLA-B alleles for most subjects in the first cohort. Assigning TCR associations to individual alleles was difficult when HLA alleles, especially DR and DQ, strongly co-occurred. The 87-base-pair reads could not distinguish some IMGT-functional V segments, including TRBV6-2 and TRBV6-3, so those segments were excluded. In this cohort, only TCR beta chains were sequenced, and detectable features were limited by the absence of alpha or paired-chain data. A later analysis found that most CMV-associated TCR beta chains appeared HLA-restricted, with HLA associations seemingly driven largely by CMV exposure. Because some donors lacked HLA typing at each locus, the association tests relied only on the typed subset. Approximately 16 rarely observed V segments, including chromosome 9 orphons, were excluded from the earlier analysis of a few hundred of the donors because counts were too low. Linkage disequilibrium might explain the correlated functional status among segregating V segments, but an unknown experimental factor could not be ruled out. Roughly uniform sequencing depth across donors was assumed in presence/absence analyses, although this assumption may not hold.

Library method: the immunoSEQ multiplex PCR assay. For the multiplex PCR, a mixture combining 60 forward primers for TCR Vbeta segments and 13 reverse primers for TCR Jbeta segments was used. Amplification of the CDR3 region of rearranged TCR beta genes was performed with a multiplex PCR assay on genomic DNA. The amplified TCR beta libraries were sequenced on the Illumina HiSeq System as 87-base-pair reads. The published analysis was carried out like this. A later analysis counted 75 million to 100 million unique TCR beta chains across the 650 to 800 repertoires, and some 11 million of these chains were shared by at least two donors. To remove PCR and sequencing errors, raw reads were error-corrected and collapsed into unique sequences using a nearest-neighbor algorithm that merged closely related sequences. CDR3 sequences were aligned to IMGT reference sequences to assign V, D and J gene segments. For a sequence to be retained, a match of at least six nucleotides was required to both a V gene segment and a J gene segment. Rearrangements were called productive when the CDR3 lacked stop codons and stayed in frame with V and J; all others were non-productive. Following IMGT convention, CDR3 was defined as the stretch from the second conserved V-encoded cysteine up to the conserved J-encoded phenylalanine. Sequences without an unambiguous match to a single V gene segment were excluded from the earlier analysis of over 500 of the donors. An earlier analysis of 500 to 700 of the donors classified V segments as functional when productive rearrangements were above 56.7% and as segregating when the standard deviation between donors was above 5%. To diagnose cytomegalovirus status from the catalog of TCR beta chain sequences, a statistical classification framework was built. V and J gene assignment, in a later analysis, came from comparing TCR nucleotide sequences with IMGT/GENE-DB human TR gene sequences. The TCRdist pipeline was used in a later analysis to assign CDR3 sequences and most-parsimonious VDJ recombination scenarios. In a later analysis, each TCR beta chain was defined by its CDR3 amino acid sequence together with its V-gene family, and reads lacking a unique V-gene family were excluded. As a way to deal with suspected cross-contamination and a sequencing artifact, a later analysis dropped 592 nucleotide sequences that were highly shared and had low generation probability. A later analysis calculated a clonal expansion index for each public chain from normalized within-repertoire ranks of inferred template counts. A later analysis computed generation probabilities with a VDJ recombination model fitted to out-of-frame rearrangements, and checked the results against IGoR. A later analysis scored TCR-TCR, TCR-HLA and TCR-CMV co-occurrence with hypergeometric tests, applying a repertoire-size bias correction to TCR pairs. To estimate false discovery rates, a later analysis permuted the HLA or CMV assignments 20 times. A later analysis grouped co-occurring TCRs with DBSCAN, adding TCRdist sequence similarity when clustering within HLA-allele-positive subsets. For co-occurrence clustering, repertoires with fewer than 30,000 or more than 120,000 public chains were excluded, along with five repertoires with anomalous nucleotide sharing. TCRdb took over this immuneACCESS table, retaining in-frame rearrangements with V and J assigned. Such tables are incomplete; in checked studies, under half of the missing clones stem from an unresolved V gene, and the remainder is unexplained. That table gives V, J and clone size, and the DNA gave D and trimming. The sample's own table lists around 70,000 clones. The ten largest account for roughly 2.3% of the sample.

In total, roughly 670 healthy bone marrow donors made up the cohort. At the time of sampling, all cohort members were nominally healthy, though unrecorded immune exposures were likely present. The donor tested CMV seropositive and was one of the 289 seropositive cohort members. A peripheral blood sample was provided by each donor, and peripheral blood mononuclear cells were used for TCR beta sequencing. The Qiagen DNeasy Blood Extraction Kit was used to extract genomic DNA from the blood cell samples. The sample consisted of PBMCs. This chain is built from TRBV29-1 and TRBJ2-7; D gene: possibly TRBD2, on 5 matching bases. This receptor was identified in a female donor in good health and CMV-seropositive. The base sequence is TGCATCATCCCTGAGGGAAGCTCCTACGAGCAGTACTTC. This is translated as CIIPEGSSYEQYF.